These 24 T cell receptor beta chains came from one sample sequenced in a study of spatial heterogeneity in lung cancer. TCRdb called the 5' RACE reads again in MiXCR, with one record for every CDR3 protein. Here the sample spans approximately 44,000 distinct CDR3 sequences, roughly 13% being singletons. Time point described: sample taken at primary tumor resection. The sequences come from PBMCs, collected at surgery. These receptors were taken from a male donor with early-stage non-small cell lung cancer.

This rearrangement joins TRBV5-4 to TRBJ2-5; a weak D match, TRBD1 (5 bases). Per germline, CDR1 SGHNT and CDR2 YYREEE (reference sequence). The CDR3 has 14 residues. Trimming cost V 1 base and J 4 bases, with 11 bases left between them. For the CDR3, the DNA is TGTGCCAGCAGCTTGACAGCCCAGGGAGAGACCCAGTACTTC. It specifies CASSLTAQGETQYF.

This clonotype was seen at least ten times. The rearrangement joins TRBV7-9 to TRBJ2-7; 7 bases are shared with TRBD1. This CDR3 comprises 13 residues. V was clipped by 5 bases and J by 6 bases; unmatched bases: 7. CDR1 is SEHNR, CDR2 FQNEAQ, per germline (reference sequence). CDR3 nucleotide sequence: TGTGCCAGCAGCAGAAGACAGGGCGGCGAGCAGTACTTC. The encoded protein is CASSRRQGGEQYF. The full variable domain, completed using reference TRBV7-9 and TRBJ2-7, is DTGVSQNPRHKITKRGQNVTFRCDPISEHNRLYWYRQTLGQGPEFLTYFQNEAQLEKSRLLSDRFSAERPKGSFSTLEIQRTEQGDSAMYLCASSRRQGGEQYFGPGTRLTVT.

In this sample, this clonotype turned up many times. The chain has TRBV7-6 and TRBJ1-5; D remains ambiguous. CDR3 size: 13 residues. Germline V gene lookup returns CDR1 SGHVS and CDR2 FNYEAQ. Trimming stripped 5 bases from V and 0 bases from J, with 5 bases between. This chain's CDR3 is CASSVDSNQPQHF. CDR3 DNA sequence: TGTGCCAGCAGCGTCGATAGCAATCAGCCCCAGCATTTT.

This clonotype has only a few counts. The chain links TRBV6-5 to TRBJ1-2, with D possibly TRBD1 on 5 matching bases. V shed 7 bases and J shed 1 base, with 13 bases lying between them. CDR3 length: 14 amino acids. Germline CDR1 and CDR2: MNHEY and SVGAGI. CDR3: CASTGLLLNYGYTF. The CDR3 DNA reads TGTGCCAGCACGGGGCTGCTTCTTAACTATGGCTACACCTTC.

In its sample, this clonotype was seen many times. The chain is built from TRBV6-2 or TRBV6-3 and TRBJ1-5; D not resolved. V lost 0 bases and J 5 bases, leaving 5 bases between the germline ends. CDR3 size: 13 residues. The germline CDR1 and CDR2 sequences are MNHEY and SVGEGT. The CDR3 is CASSYSIDQPQHF. The CDR3 DNA reads as TGTGCCAGCAGTTACTCTATAGATCAGCCCCAGCATTTT.

There are many counts of this clonotype. The rearrangement links TRBV28 to TRBJ1-3; no clear D gene. Germline assignment: CDR1 MDHEN and CDR2 SYDVKM. CDR3 length: 14 residues. Trimming took 3 bases from V and 2 from J, leaving 8 bases between them. Here the CDR3 reads CASSFDMAGNTIYF. The DNA of the CDR3 is TGTGCCAGCAGTTTCGACATGGCTGGAAACACCATATATTTT.

The chain employs TRBV3-1 and TRBJ2-7; 9 bases fit TRBD2. V lost 3 bases to trimming and J lost 3 bases; unmatched junction nucleotides: 6. This CDR3 has 15 amino acids. Germline lookup yields CDR1 LGHDT and CDR2 YNNKEL (reference sequence). CDR3 coding DNA: TGTGCCAGCAGCCATAGGCGGGGGGGAGACTACGAGCAGTACTTC. Translating gives CASSHRRGGDYEQYF.

A few counts support this clonotype. V usage is TRBV11-2 and J usage is TRBJ2-3; 9 nucleotides align to TRBD2. The CDR3 is 16 residues long. From germline, CDR1 is SGHAT and CDR2 FQNNGV. V was pared by 2 bases and J by 5 bases, with 8 bases of the junction left unmatched. The CDR3 DNA sequence: TGTGCCAGCAGCTTAACGGTAGCGGGAGTAGGAGATACGCAGTATTTT. Its protein is CASSLTVAGVGDTQYF.

The chain combines TRBV10-3 with TRBJ2-2, with no clear D. The CDR3 length is 13 residues. CDR1 is ENHRY, CDR2 SYGVKD, per germline. The V end lost 6 bases, the J end lost 6 bases, and 11 bases lay between the germline ends. CDR3 protein: CAISPEGSGELFF. The CDR3, as DNA: TGTGCCATCAGCCCTGAAGGATCCGGGGAGCTGTTTTTT.

V gene TRBV5-8 combines with J gene TRBJ2-3; possible D gene TRBD1, 6 bases. There are 15 residues in the CDR3. With 1 base removed from V and 4 bases from J, the gap between germline ends came to 13 bases. The V gene's germline CDR1 is SGHTS and CDR2 YDEGEE. The CDR3 here is CASSLLGAGADTQYF. The DNA of the CDR3 is TGTGCCAGCAGCTTGTTGGGGGCAGGCGCAGATACGCAGTATTTT.

The chain combines TRBV14 with TRBJ2-3, with 8 nucleotides matching TRBD2. Germline V CDR1 and CDR2: SGHDN, FVKESK. The CDR3 contains 16 residues. V was clipped by 0 bases and J by 4 bases; unmatched bases: 6. This chain's CDR3 is CASSQDEASGSDTQYF. The CDR3 DNA sequence: TGTGCCAGCAGCCAAGATGAGGCTAGCGGGTCAGATACGCAGTATTTT.

This chain connects TRBV4-1 to TRBJ2-3, with D possibly matching TRBD2 (6 bases). Germline-derived CDR1 and CDR2 are MGHRA and YSYEKL. The CDR3 totals 15 residues. V was shortened by 1 base and J by 4 bases, with 12 bases between the two germline ends. The CDR3 region has the DNA TGCGCCAGCAGCCAAGGACTAGGTAGGGCAGATACGCAGTATTTT. This gives the protein CASSQGLGRADTQYF.

This clonotype was observed a handful of times. The chain couples TRBV2 to TRBJ1-2; the match to TRBD1 covers 7 bases. J lost 0 bases, V lost 6 bases, and 7 bases had no gene match. The CDR3 is made up of 15 amino acids. CDR1 SNHLY and CDR2 FYNNEI come from the germline V gene. CDR3: CASSAGTETNYGYTF. The CDR3 bases are TGTGCCAGCAGCGCCGGGACAGAAACTAACTATGGCTACACCTTC. Looking up the rest from reference TRBV2 and TRBJ1-2 gives the full variable domain: EPEVTQTPSHQVTQMGQEVILRCVPISNHLYFYWYRQILGQKVEFLVSFYNNEISEKSEIFDDQFSVERPDGSNFTLKIRSTKLEDSAMYFCASSAGTETNYGYTFGSGTRLTVV.

The J gene is TRBJ2-3, the V gene TRBV29-1; D may match TRBD1 or TRBD2 (5 bases each). The CDR3 has 12 residues. Germline V gene sequence: CDR1 SQVTM, CDR2 ANQGSEA. V was clipped by 7 bases and J by 0 bases, with 8 bases between them. The CDR3 reads CSGGWSTDTQYF. The CDR3, as DNA: TGCAGCGGGGGGTGGAGCACAGATACGCAGTATTTT.

This clonotype was detected a few times. This chain uses TRBV11-1 with TRBJ2-1, with D tentatively TRBD2 (6 bases). CDR3 length equals 14 residues. CDR1 SGHAT and CDR2 FQDESV come from the germline V gene (reference sequence). V was clipped by 5 bases and J by 6 bases, with 14 bases between them. The CDR3 loop is CASSLSAGVNEQFF. The CDR3 DNA reads TGTGCCAGCAGCCTCTCAGCGGGTGTCAATGAGCAGTTCTTC. The entire variable domain, with the rest obtained from reference TRBV11-1 and TRBJ2-1, is as follows: EAEVAQSPRYKITEKSQAVAFWCDPISGHATLYWYRQILGQGPELLVQFQDESVVDDSQLPKDRFSAERLKGVDSTLKIQPAELGDSAMYLCASSLSAGVNEQFFGPGTRLTVL.

This clonotype has ten or more counts. The chain is built from TRBV11-1 and TRBJ2-7; no clear D gene. The V and J ends lost 1 base and 5 bases respectively, with 3 bases between them. CDR1 and CDR2 from the germline V gene are SGHAT and FQDESV (reference sequence). CDR3 size: 11 residues. CDR3 protein: CASSLGNEQYF. The DNA of the CDR3 is TGTGCCAGCAGCTTAGGGAACGAGCAGTACTTC.

The rearrangement joins TRBV5-4 to TRBJ2-3; unclear D gene. The CDR3 spans 17 residues. Germline assignment: CDR1 SGHNT and CDR2 YYREEE (reference sequence). Trimming took off 4 bases at V and 0 bases at J, with 18 bases between the two ends. The CDR3 DNA sequence: TGTGCCAGCAGCCTCCGTCGGACGGGTGCTAGCACAGATACGCAGTATTTT. It is translated as CASSLRRTGASTDTQYF.

This chain joins TRBV27 and TRBJ2-3, with D maybe TRBD1 (5 bases). The CDR3 loop spans 13 amino acids. V was pared by 2 bases and J by 4 bases, with 7 bases between. CDR1 is MNHEY and CDR2 is SMNVEV in the germline V gene (reference sequence). CDR3 amino acids: CASSLLGADTQYF. In DNA, the CDR3 is TGTGCCAGCAGTTTACTAGGGGCAGATACGCAGTATTTT.

In its sample, this clonotype was seen a few times. This rearrangement joins TRBV18 to TRBJ1-2; 7 bases map to TRBD1. The germline gives CDR1 KGHSH, CDR2 LQKENI. This CDR3 has 14 residues. The V and J ends lost 10 bases and 7 bases, in that order; junction bases with no gene match: 15. Written as DNA, the CDR3 is TGTGCCACCACTGATACAGGGGCTTACGCTGGCTACACCTTC. Encoded protein: CATTDTGAYAGYTF.

CDR3: CASSRDRSTDTQYF. In DNA, the CDR3 is TGTGCCAGCAGCCGTGACAGGAGCACAGATACGCAGTATTTT. The chain recombines TRBV7-2 with TRBJ2-3, with D possibly being TRBD1 (6 bases). With 5 bases removed from V and 0 bases from J, the gap between germline ends came to 9 bases. Germline values: CDR1 SGHTA, CDR2 FQGNSA. The CDR3 consists of 14 residues.

A few counts support this clonotype. The chain has TRBV7-2 and TRBJ2-1; D unclear. V lost 1 base and J 9 bases, leaving 13 bases between the germline ends. CDR1 and CDR2 (germline): SGHTA, FQGNSA. This CDR3 has 14 amino acids. In nucleotides, the CDR3 is TGTGCCAGCAGCTTAGTAGGCCAGCGCGGTGAGCAGTTCTTC. Protein: CASSLVGQRGEQFF.

The table lists this clonotype with a few counts. The V and J genes are TRBV3-1 and TRBJ2-1, with 14 bases matching TRBD2. From germline, CDR1 is LGHDT and CDR2 YNNKEL (reference sequence). CDR3 length: 14 residues. Trimming at V came to 6 bases and at J to 13 bases, leaving 8 bases not matched to a gene. The CDR3 sequence: CASSLGLAGVIQFF. The CDR3 DNA follows: TGTGCCAGCAGTCTGGGACTAGCGGGAGTTATCCAGTTCTTC.

The table lists this clonotype with a few counts. V usage is TRBV15 and J usage is TRBJ2-3, with D perhaps matching TRBD1 or TRBD2 (5 bases each). Germline CDR1 reads LNHNV; CDR2 reads YYDKDF (reference sequence). The CDR3 is 15 amino acids. Trimming stripped 0 bases from V and 1 base from J, with 8 bases between. CDR3 protein: CATSRDRDRTDTQYF. CDR3 in DNA: TGTGCCACCAGCAGAGATCGGGACCGCACAGATACGCAGTATTTT. The full variable domain, its missing parts supplied by reference TRBV15 and TRBJ2-3, is DAMVIQNPRYQVTQFGKPVTLSCSQTLNHNVMYWYQQKSSQAPKLLFHYYDKDFNNEADTPDNFQSRRPNTSFCFLDIRSPGLGDTAMYLCATSRDRDRTDTQYFGPGTRLTVL.

This clonotype was seen only a few times. The chain recombines TRBV6-5 with TRBJ2-2, with 11 positions matching TRBD2. CDR1 is MNHEY and CDR2 is SVGAGI in the germline V gene. CDR3 size: 16 residues. Trimming took 6 bases from V and 4 from J; bases not matched to a gene: 7. The CDR3: CASSPTLAGGTGELFF. DNA for the CDR3: TGTGCCAGCAGCCCCACTCTAGCGGGAGGCACCGGGGAGCTGTTTTTT.